These 20 T cell receptor beta chains came from one sample sequenced in a study of glioma-infiltrating T cells. TCR alpha and beta CDR3 regions were amplified from RNA using iRepertoire nested multiplex PCR. TCRdb fed the multiplex PCR reads into MiXCR, producing one record per CDR3 protein. Among around 350,000 distinct CDR3 sequences listed, 41% were seen once. The sample taken for sequencing was glioma tissue, nonneoplastic brain tissue, or PBMCs (not recorded which). Receptors originate from a human donor with low-grade glioma or glioblastoma, undergoing nonglioma brain surgery, or in good health (not recorded which).

This clonotype was observed at least ten times. The CDR3 region has the DNA TGCAGTGCTACCCCCGTAGCGGGAAAAACCAAACGTATTGGGGTTGACGAGCAGTACTTC. Residues: CSATPVAGKTKRIGVDEQYF. J is TRBJ2-7 and V is TRBV20-1; 8 bases match TRBD2. CDR3 length: 20 residues. The germline V gene has CDR1 DFQATT and CDR2 SNEGSKA (reference sequence). V was pared by 4 bases and J by 5 bases, with 28 bases of the junction left unmatched.

This chain joins TRBV20-1 and TRBJ1-2, with 7 positions matching TRBD1. Germline lookup yields CDR1 DFQATT and CDR2 SNEGSKA (reference sequence). V dropped 3 bases and J dropped 4; count of bases not matched to a gene: 8. The CDR3 is 14 amino acids. The CDR3 loop is CSASPDRISYGYTF. In DNA form, the CDR3 reads TGCAGTGCTAGCCCGGACAGGATTTCCTATGGCTACACCTTC.

This clonotype was recorded at least ten times. The genes are TRBV20-1 and TRBJ2-7; 13 nucleotides line up with TRBD2. This CDR3 region has 12 residues. Unmatched junction bases numbered 3, after V lost 7 bases and J lost 6 bases. Per germline, CDR1 DFQATT and CDR2 SNEGSKA (reference sequence). CDR3 nucleotides: TGCAGTGTGAGGACTAGCGGGAGCGAGCAGTACTTC. It is translated as CSVRTSGSEQYF.

This clonotype was seen at least ten times. The chain has TRBV28 and TRBJ1-1, with D perhaps matching TRBD1 (6 bases). V lost 0 bases and J lost 1, with 9 bases in between. This CDR3 spans 15 amino acids. Germline CDR1 reads MDHEN; CDR2 reads SYDVKM. CDR3 region: CASSLWGARNTEAFF. The CDR3 region has the DNA TGTGCCAGCAGTTTATGGGGGGCGCGGAACACTGAAGCTTTCTTT.

About this clonotype: A single base separates this from a much larger clone, so it may be a read error. The J gene is TRBJ1-1, the V gene TRBV20-1; tentatively, D is TRBD1 (6 bases). The CDR3 has 14 amino acids. Trimming left V 0 bases short and J 7 bases short, with 15 bases between. In germline, CDR1 is DFQATT, CDR2 SNEGSKA (reference sequence). The CDR3 here is CSARDNGGRDEAFF. CDR3 sequence (DNA): TGCAGTGCTAGAGATAACGGGGGGCGAGATGAAGCTTTCTTT.

The chain links TRBV20-1 to TRBJ2-2, with no clear D. Trimming shortened V by 3 bases and J by 6 bases, and 8 bases separated the two germline ends. The CDR3 runs to 12 residues. Germline V CDR1 and CDR2: DFQATT, SNEGSKA (reference sequence). The CDR3 region has the DNA TGCAGTGCTAGGTGGTACTCCGGGGAGCTGTTTTTT. Its protein product is CSARWYSGELFF.

This clonotype was picked up a small number of times. The rearrangement uses TRBV4-2 and TRBJ1-6; TRBD1 matches at 7 bases. Germline trimming cut 1 base from V and 9 bases from J; bases unmatched to any gene: 9. This CDR3 has 16 amino acids. Per germline, CDR1 LGHNA and CDR2 YNFKEQ. CDR3: CASSQVAEGARSPLHF. Written as DNA, the CDR3 is TGTGCCAGCAGCCAAGTCGCAGAGGGGGCGCGTTCACCCCTCCACTTT.

For this clonotype: A much larger clone differs by one base, so this may be a read error. In this CDR3 the conserved last residue, phenylalanine or tryptophan, is missing, so a read error is likely. The genes are TRBV6-2 or TRBV6-3 and TRBJ2-2, with D maybe TRBD2 (5 bases). This CDR3 spans 12 amino acids. Germline assignment: CDR1 MNHEY and CDR2 SVGEGT. Trimming shortened V by 6 bases and J by 4 bases, and 6 bases separated the two germline ends. CDR3 DNA sequence: TGTGCCAGCAGCCGGGGCACCGGGGAGCTGTTTGTT. It translates to CASSRGTGELFV.

This clonotype counts as medium-sized. This sequence joins TRBV28 and TRBJ2-7, with 9 bases fitting TRBD1. This CDR3 is 15 amino acids long. Per the germline V gene, CDR1 is MDHEN and CDR2 is SYDVKM. V dropped 6 bases and J dropped 5; count of bases not matched to a gene: 11. The CDR3 bases are TGTGCCAGCAGCACACCGGGACAGGGTCTGGACGAGCAGTACTTC. Translating it yields CASSTPGQGLDEQYF.

The chain employs TRBV5-1 and TRBJ2-1, with a possible D match to TRBD1 (7 bases). Germline V CDR1 and CDR2: SGHRS, YFSETQ. Trimming stripped 5 bases from V and 5 bases from J, with 14 bases between. The CDR3 is 14 amino acids. This CDR3 reads CASSQGGVDNEQFF. CDR3 in DNA: TGCGCCAGCAGTCAGGGGGGAGTAGACAATGAGCAGTTCTTC.

The rearrangement links TRBV20-1 to TRBJ2-3; a weak D match, TRBD2 (6 bases). In germline, CDR1 is DFQATT, CDR2 SNEGSKA (reference sequence). This CDR3 spans 15 amino acids. Trimming took off 0 bases at V and 0 bases at J, with 10 bases between the two ends. The CDR3 sequence: CSARDAGLSTDTQYF. The DNA of the CDR3 is TGCAGTGCTAGAGATGCGGGGCTGAGCACAGATACGCAGTATTTT.

This sequence joins TRBV12-3 or TRBV12-4 and TRBJ2-3; possibly TRBD2 for D (5 bases). V was trimmed by 3 bases and J by 6 bases, leaving 10 bases between them. The CDR3 has 13 residues. CDR3 residues: CASSFTRRDTQYF. The DNA for the CDR3 is TGTGCCAGCAGTTTCACCCGGAGGGATACGCAGTATTTT.

This clonotype was detected a few times. The rearrangement uses TRBV10-3 and TRBJ2-5; the match to TRBD1 covers 7 bases. V lost 6 bases to trimming and J lost 2 bases; unmatched junction nucleotides: 9. Germline V lookup: CDR1 ENHRY, CDR2 SYGVKD. This CDR3 is 15 amino acids long. The CDR3 here is CAISPGTVLQETQYF. CDR3 nucleotides: TGTGCCATCAGCCCCGGGACAGTCCTACAAGAGACCCAGTACTTC.

This clonotype was seen a few times. The chain joins TRBV3-1 to TRBJ1-4, with D tentatively TRBD1 (5 bases). The CDR3 extends over 15 amino acids. The V end lost 4 bases, the J end lost 6 bases, and 15 bases lay between the germline ends. Germline V lookup: CDR1 LGHDT, CDR2 YNNKEL (reference sequence). In DNA, the CDR3 is TGTGCCAGCAGCCCCCCAGGGACCACCTATGAAAAACTGTTTTTT. Its translation: CASSPPGTTYEKLFF.

CDR3 nucleotide sequence: TGTGCCACCAGTGATTTTCCAGGGGACGGCTACACCTTC. It codes for CATSDFPGDGYTF. This chain uses TRBV24-1 with TRBJ1-2, with D possibly being TRBD1 (6 bases). Trimming left V 1 base short and J 8 bases short, with 10 bases between. CDR3 length equals 13 residues. Germline CDR1 KGHDR, CDR2 SFDVKD.

The CDR3 region is CASSQGLAGIYEQYF. The CDR3 bases are TGCGCCAGCAGCCAAGGCTTAGCGGGAATCTACGAGCAGTACTTC. The chain carries TRBV4-1 and TRBJ2-7; 8 bases line up with TRBD2. The trim removed 1 base at V and 3 bases at J, leaving 5 bases unmatched. The germline V gene encodes CDR1 MGHRA and CDR2 YSYEKL. There are 15 residues in the CDR3.

The sample holds many counts of this clonotype. The chain links TRBV6-2 or TRBV6-3 to TRBJ2-5; the D gene could be TRBD1 or TRBD2 (5 bases each). V was cut by 0 bases and J by 4 bases, with 12 bases left in between. The CDR3 is 15 amino acids. CDR1 MNHEY and CDR2 SVGEGT come from the germline V gene. The CDR3 DNA reads as TGTGCCAGCAGTTACTCGGGACCCCTGATAGAGACCCAGTACTTC. Translation: CASSYSGPLIETQYF.

This clonotype was counted once. The chain carries TRBV4-2 and TRBJ2-5; D gene uncertain. Trimming left V 6 bases short and J 5 bases short, with 13 bases between. Per the germline V gene, CDR1 is LGHNA and CDR2 is YNFKEQ. The CDR3 is 13 residues long. CDR3 DNA sequence: TGTGCCAGCAGACCATCCCTCCAGGAGACCCAGTACTTC. Translating it yields CASRPSLQETQYF.

A note on this clonotype: This sequence may be a read error, since a much larger clone differs from it by one base. The rearrangement joins TRBV27 to TRBJ2-1, with D possibly being TRBD2 (6 bases). Per the germline V gene, CDR1 is MNHEY and CDR2 is SMNVEV (reference sequence). The CDR3 runs to 15 residues. V lost 10 bases and J lost 5, with 21 bases in between. CDR3 residues: CATTPGSGIDNEQFF. The CDR3 coding sequence is TGTGCCACCACGCCTGGTAGCGGTATAGACAATGAGCAGTTCTTC.

The V and J genes are TRBV5-1 and TRBJ2-1; D call uncertain. The CDR3 is 14 amino acids. V dropped 0 bases and J dropped 5 bases, with 9 bases sitting between them. CDR1 and CDR2 (germline): SGHRS, YFSETQ. The CDR3: CASSLALSNNEQFF. The CDR3 DNA is TGCGCCAGCAGCTTGGCCTTGAGCAACAATGAGCAGTTCTTC.